This T cell receptor (beta chain) was captured in a study of blood T cells in healthy people across ages (dated by TCRdb to 2014 to 2015). Notes on the research overall: In model experiments, template switching captured roughly one uniquely barcoded TCR beta cDNA molecule for every two T cells. Using deep sequencing normalized with unique cDNA molecular identifiers, the study measured how TCR beta repertoire diversity changes with age. The study analyzed two additional independent replicas of 1 million unique cDNA reads from the same blood draw for two donors, one aged 18 to 29 and one aged 80 or older. To avoid experimental bias, donors of different ages were randomly spread across the sequencing lanes. Donors were grouped into four age groups: young (average roughly 15 years), middle-aged (around 39), aged (roughly 67) and long-lived (approximately 82). Points the paper makes about the study in general: The long-lived group showed more naive CD4+ T cells, fewer expanded clones and increased TCR diversity than the aged group, suggesting age selection. Observed TCR beta diversity correlated strongly with the percentage of naive T cells measured by flow cytometry. Observed TCR beta diversity per million T cells fell roughly linearly with age, and a significant reduction was already apparent by age around 39. Conclusive comparison of naive and antigen-experienced compartments was prevented by the profiling of bulk unsorted PBMCs. Because donor CMV infection status was unknown, age-related changes in expanded clonotypes were potentially confounded. Estimates of total diversity based on one million sequenced T cells were regarded as lower bounds and as underestimates.

Worth noting for this clonotype: The antigen it binds to is not known. Per-base quality was not reported, and no clone a single base away is much larger than it.

The CDR3 numbers 16 residues from cysteine through phenylalanine. Only the CDR3 part of the read is kept: 48 bases, read in frame from the first base. From the germline V gene, CDR1 is SGHRS and CDR2 is YFSETQ. V was cut back by 0 bases and J by 4 bases, leaving a gap of 14 bases between them. The roughly 38 donors, aged 6 to 90 years, were systemically healthy Caucasian individuals from Russia. About 9.1 milliliters of peripheral blood were collected from each donor into EDTA-treated Vacutainer tubes. Ficoll-Paque density-gradient centrifugation was used to isolate PBMCs, with at least 7 million obtained per sample. Total RNA, at least 5.5 micrograms per sample, was extracted from PBMCs with Trizol reagent. The percentages of naive CD45RAhigh/CD27high T cells were determined by flow cytometry on a PBMC aliquot from every donor. Library preparation used 5' RACE. Sequencing used an Illumina HiSeq 2500. A second 7 to 11 cycle PCR used a sample-barcoded 5' primer and a J-beta primer mix. Each TCR beta cDNA molecule received a unique molecular identifier from a template-switch 5' adaptor carrying 12 random nucleotides. At least 2.5 million CDR3-containing paired-end reads were obtained from each sample. First-strand cDNA was synthesized from all RNA with the Mint cDNA synthesis kit, primed by a TRBC-specific oligonucleotide. Following uracil-DNA glycosylase treatment, all cDNA underwent a first 18-cycle PCR with the universal primers M1SS and BC2_uni_R. The authors' analysis ran thus. For normalization, 1 million high-quality reads, each with a distinct molecular identifier, were randomly selected from each sample. Reads with shared molecular identifiers were discarded instead of being binned into consensus sequences. MiTCR, run with a Q25 quality threshold and the strictest error-elimination algorithm, handled CDR3 identification, clonotype clustering and error correction. Lower-bound total TCR beta diversity was estimated with a nonparametric unseen species model using Euler transformation. The raw public reads went through TCRdb reprocessing: fastp at Q25, MiXCR clone calling, in-frame beta chains kept. Rows with a matching CDR3 protein are joined into one entry that keeps the most common DNA and genes. These V and J calls rely on TCRdb rather than the paper's analysis. The table for this sample lists roughly 800,000 distinct CDR3 sequences; 30% to 45% of them were counted only once. Roughly 13% of the sample is taken by the ten largest.

The rearrangement combines TRBV5-1 with TRBJ2-1; TRBD1 is possibly the D segment (8 matching bases). The clonotype was recovered from a man younger than 35 in good health. Sequencing used blood. The CDR3 is CASSLDAQGGYNEQFF. The DNA sequence is given as TGCGCCAGCAGCTTGGACGCACAGGGGGGGTACAATGAGCAGTTCTTC.